The 11 T cell receptor beta chains given below trace back to one sample, sequenced in a study of CD8 T cells in ankylosing spondylitis. In TCRdb, the 5' RACE reads were re-called with MiXCR into one record per CDR3 protein. The data hold 110,000 to 150,000 distinct CDR3 sequences, with roughly 8% observed a single time. Sequenced input: synovial fluid, either unsorted or a sorted T cell fraction (not recorded which). The receptors come from a male donor with ankylosing spondylitis.

This clonotype has a single count. The chain is built from TRBV3-1 and TRBJ2-7; tentative D call: TRBD2 (5 bases). Deletions cut 0 bases from V and 0 bases from J, with 21 bases between. The CDR3 covers 19 residues. CDR1 and CDR2 (germline): LGHDT, YNNKEL (reference sequence). CDR3: CASSQDGEPTRPSSYEQYF. The CDR3 bases are TGTGCCAGCAGCCAAGATGGGGAGCCCACTAGGCCCTCCTCCTACGAGCAGTACTTC.

This clonotype was picked up a small number of times. The chain joins TRBV20-1 to TRBJ2-7; 9 nucleotides agree with TRBD2. CDR3 length: 13 amino acids. Looked up from germline, CDR1 is DFQATT and CDR2 is SNEGSKA (reference sequence). J was trimmed by 4 bases and V by 3 bases; bases with no gene match: 4. CDR3 amino acids: CSASLAGLYEQYF. The CDR3 DNA reads as TGCAGTGCTAGTCTAGCGGGGCTATACGAGCAGTACTTC.

The chain couples TRBV20-1 to TRBJ2-1, with D uncertain. Trimming took 5 bases from V and 0 from J, leaving 11 bases between them. CDR3 length equals 14 residues. Per the germline V gene, CDR1 is DFQATT and CDR2 is SNEGSKA (reference sequence). The CDR3 DNA reads TGCAGTGCTGGCACCGATCGCTCCTACAATGAGCAGTTCTTC. This codes for CSAGTDRSYNEQFF.

This clonotype was counted ten times or more. The chain has TRBV7-8 and TRBJ2-7; the D is unclear. This CDR3 region has 12 residues. In germline, CDR1 is SGHVS, CDR2 FQNEAQ. V lost 3 bases to trimming and J lost 3 bases, with 6 bases between them. CDR3 nucleotide sequence: TGTGCCAGCAGCTTTACGGGCTACGAGCAGTACTTC. This gives the protein CASSFTGYEQYF.

This clonotype was detected a few times. The V call is TRBV20-1, the J call TRBJ2-1; D remains unclear. The CDR3 spans 15 residues. The ends were cut back, 6 bases at V and 5 bases at J, with 20 bases in the middle. From germline, CDR1 is DFQATT and CDR2 SNEGSKA (reference sequence). CDR3 nucleotide sequence: TGCAGTGCCTCCCGGACCCTTTGGGTAAACAATGAGCAGTTCTTC. Its translation is CSASRTLWVNNEQFF.

The chain uses TRBV7-2 and TRBJ1-1; 8 bases line up with TRBD1. Trimming removed 5 bases from V and 0 bases from J; junction bases left unmatched: 11. CDR1 is SGHTA and CDR2 is FQGNSA in the germline V gene. This CDR3 is built from 17 residues. Here the CDR3 reads CASSLTWDRLMNTEAFF. The CDR3, as DNA: TGTGCCAGCAGCCTTACCTGGGACAGGCTAATGAACACTGAAGCTTTCTTT. Combining the CDR3 with reference TRBV7-2 and TRBJ1-1 gives the whole variable domain GAGVSQSPSNKVTEKGKDVELRCDPISGHTALYWYRQSLGQGLEFLIYFQGNSAPDKSGLPSDRFSAERTGGSVSTLTIQRTQQEDSAVYLCASSLTWDRLMNTEAFFGQGTRLTVV.

This clonotype has a handful of counts. This sequence joins TRBV15 and TRBJ1-1, with D tentatively TRBD1 (5 bases). Germline assignment: CDR1 LNHNV and CDR2 YYDKDF (reference sequence). The CDR3 has 14 residues. Trimming left V 1 base short and J 3 bases short, with 9 bases between. Here the CDR3 DNA reads TGTGCCACCAGCAGAGGATGGGGGGACACTGAAGCTTTCTTT. Encoded protein: CATSRGWGDTEAFF.

Relative to its sample, this clonotype is medium-sized. V usage is TRBV12-3 or TRBV12-4 and J usage is TRBJ1-2; a weak D match, TRBD1 (5 bases). The CDR3 runs 14 residues. V lost 7 bases and J 2 bases, leaving 14 bases between the germline ends. The CDR3 here is CASTPRGGNYGYTF. The CDR3 DNA reads TGTGCCAGCACCCCCCGGGGGGGGAACTATGGCTACACCTTC.

The sample holds many counts of this clonotype. J is TRBJ2-1 and V is TRBV10-3, with 7 bases matching TRBD2. Germline V lookup: CDR1 ENHRY, CDR2 SYGVKD. The CDR3 runs 16 residues. The junction had 8 bases not matched to a gene; V was cut back by 5 bases and J by 1 base. This CDR3 is CAISSRLADSYNEQFF. The CDR3 nucleotides are TGTGCCATCAGTTCGAGGCTAGCGGATTCCTACAATGAGCAGTTCTTC.

The gene calls are TRBV20-1 and TRBJ1-1; D not certain. The CDR3 is 12 residues long. Per germline, CDR1 DFQATT and CDR2 SNEGSKA (reference sequence). Trimming removed 6 bases from V and 4 bases from J, with 12 bases in between. The chain's CDR3 is CSALPLSTEAFF. CDR3 bases: TGCAGTGCCCTCCCTTTGAGCACTGAAGCTTTCTTT.

The V and J genes are TRBV4-2 and TRBJ2-1; 8 bases fit TRBD2. The CDR3 runs to 16 residues. Unmatched junction bases numbered 9, after V lost 0 bases and J lost 8 bases. Germline CDR1 is LGHNA and CDR2 is YNFKEQ. CDR3 sequence reads: CASSQDWAGGSDEQFF. The CDR3 DNA follows: TGTGCCAGCAGCCAAGATTGGGCGGGGGGTTCAGATGAGCAGTTCTTC.